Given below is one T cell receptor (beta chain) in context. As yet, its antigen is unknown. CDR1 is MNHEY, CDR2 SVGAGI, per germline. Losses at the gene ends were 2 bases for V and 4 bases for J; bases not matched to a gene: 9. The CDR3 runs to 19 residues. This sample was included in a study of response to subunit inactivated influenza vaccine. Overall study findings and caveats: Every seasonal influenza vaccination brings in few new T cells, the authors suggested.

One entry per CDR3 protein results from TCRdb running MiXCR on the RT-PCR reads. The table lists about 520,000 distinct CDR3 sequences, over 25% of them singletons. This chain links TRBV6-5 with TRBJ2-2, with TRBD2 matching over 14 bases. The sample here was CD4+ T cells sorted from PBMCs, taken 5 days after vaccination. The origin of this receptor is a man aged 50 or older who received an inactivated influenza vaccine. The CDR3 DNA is TGTGCCAGCAGTTACCCCGGGACTAGCGGGAGAGCGAGCACCGGGGAGCTGTTTTTT. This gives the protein CASSYPGTSGRASTGELFF.